One and the same sample provided the 31 T cell receptor beta chains below, sequenced in a study of shared clonotypes between healthy human individuals. Some clones are missing from TCRdb's copy, which holds only in-frame ones; the method was immunoSEQ multiplex PCR. The table has around 510,000 clones, 95% to 97% seen once. The sample comprised naive CD4+ T cells sorted from blood. The subset is: CD45RA+ positively selected. These receptors were taken from a woman younger than 45 in good health.

This chain joins TRBV5-1 and TRBJ2-5, with TRBD1 identical over 10 bases. The end of the DNA fits TRBJ2-7 better, so the J call may be wrong. CDR1 SGHRS and CDR2 YFSETQ come from the germline V gene. This CDR3 region has 16 residues. The CDR3 sequence is CASSPSGTGASYEQYF. In nucleotides, the CDR3 is TGCGCCAGCAGCCCCTCCGGGACAGGGGCCTCCTACGAGCAGTACTTC.

The CDR3, as DNA: TGCAGTGCTAGAGGGATGGAGACCCAGTACTTC. It yields the protein CSARGMETQYF. The V call is TRBV20-1, the J call TRBJ2-5; D is unclear. V was pared by 1 base and J by 5 bases, with 5 bases between. Germline CDR1 reads DFQATT; CDR2 reads SNEGSKA (reference sequence). CDR3 size: 11 residues.

The chain combines TRBV30 with TRBJ2-5; either TRBD1 or TRBD2 may supply D (5 bases each). Germline V CDR1 and CDR2: GTSNPN, SVGIG (reference sequence). V was cut by 0 bases and J by 6 bases, with 14 bases left in between. CDR3 length: 14 residues. CDR3 amino acids: CAWSVFREWKTQYF. The CDR3 bases are TGTGCCTGGAGTGTCTTCAGGGAGTGGAAGACCCAGTACTTC.

This sequence joins TRBV27 and TRBJ2-1; 10 nucleotides agree with TRBD1. Per germline, CDR1 MNHEY and CDR2 SMNVEV (reference sequence). The CDR3 length is 16 residues. V trimming: 0 bases; J trimming: 6 bases; junction bases outside the gene matches: 5. As DNA, the CDR3 is TGTGCCAGCAGTTTATCGGGACAGGGGATCGGCAATGAGCAGTTCTTC. Amino acids: CASSLSGQGIGNEQFF.

The V gene is TRBV10-1, the J gene TRBJ2-1, with D possibly matching TRBD2 (5 bases). The CDR3 has 14 amino acids. Germline values: CDR1 WNHNN, CDR2 SYGVQD (reference sequence). V shed 5 bases and J shed 0 bases, with 8 bases lying between them. DNA of the CDR3: TGCGCCAGCAGTCAGGACTCCTCCTACAATGAGCAGTTCTTC. It specifies CASSQDSSYNEQFF.

V is TRBV28 and J is TRBJ1-2; D unclear. This CDR3 region has 12 residues. Deletions cut 4 bases from V and 8 bases from J, with 11 bases between. Germline V gene lookup returns CDR1 MDHEN and CDR2 SYDVKM. Here the CDR3 reads CASSSSTKGYTF. DNA of the CDR3: TGTGCCAGCAGTTCCTCGACAAAAGGCTACACCTTC.

This clone was seen once. V and J are TRBV5-4 and TRBJ1-1; 7 nucleotides match TRBD1. Germline assignment: CDR1 SGHNT and CDR2 YYREEE (reference sequence). V shed 6 bases, J shed 6 bases, and the junction held 5 bases outside the gene matches. The CDR3 covers 12 residues. The CDR3 coding sequence is TGTGCCAGCAACAGGGGTGAGGCTGAAGCTTTCTTT. The encoded protein is CASNRGEAEAFF.

The CDR3: CASTGLGQSLLVGYTF. CDR3 bases: TGTGCCAGCACCGGCCTGGGACAGAGTCTTCTCGTGGGCTACACCTTC. The genes are TRBV28 and TRBJ1-2; 7 bases agree with TRBD1. CDR1 and CDR2 (germline): MDHEN, SYDVKM. The CDR3 has 16 residues. Germline trimming cut 7 bases from V and 8 bases from J; bases unmatched to any gene: 19.

This CDR3 reads CASSQTRRVQGDTEAFF. CDR3 DNA sequence: TGTGCCAGCTCACAAACCCGGCGGGTACAGGGGGACACTGAAGCTTTCTTT. The J gene is TRBJ1-1, the V gene TRBV18, with 8 bases matching TRBD1. The CDR3 runs to 17 residues. Germline assignment: CDR1 KGHSH and CDR2 LQKENI. With V trimmed by 4 bases and J by 3 bases, 13 bases remained unmatched.

The chain recombines TRBV2 with TRBJ1-2; D ambiguous. CDR1 and CDR2 (germline): SNHLY, FYNNEI. V lost 1 base and J lost 5, with 14 bases in between. The CDR3 loop spans 15 amino acids. CDR3: CASSEGPRSRYGYTF. The CDR3 nucleotides read TGTGCCAGCAGTGAAGGGCCCAGGTCGAGGTATGGCTACACCTTC.

V usage is TRBV28 and J usage is TRBJ2-7, with 9 positions matching TRBD2. The length of the CDR3 is 15 residues. CDR1 and CDR2 (germline): MDHEN, SYDVKM. V lost 7 bases and J lost 3; bases outside the gene matches: 10. The CDR3 loop is CASTPGGRADYEQYF. The CDR3 nucleotides are TGTGCCAGCACTCCGGGCGGGAGGGCCGACTACGAGCAGTACTTC.

This chain joins TRBV4-1 and TRBJ2-4; D not certain. The CDR3 totals 17 residues. V lost 0 bases to trimming and J lost 0 bases, with 12 bases between them. Looked up from germline, CDR1 is MGHRA and CDR2 is YSYEKL. The CDR3 sequence: CASSQEEHRLAKNIQYF. For the CDR3, the DNA is TGCGCCAGCAGCCAAGAAGAACATCGACTAGCCAAAAACATTCAGTACTTC.

The chain uses TRBV13 and TRBJ2-2; 7 bases match TRBD2. Germline CDR1 and CDR2: PRHDT and FYEKMQ (reference sequence). The V segment lost 1 base and the J segment 4 bases; nucleotides outside the gene matches: 9. The CDR3 extends over 17 amino acids. This CDR3 reads CASSLVFPRGSTGELFF. In nucleotides, the CDR3 is TGTGCCAGCAGCTTAGTCTTCCCCCGCGGGAGCACCGGGGAGCTGTTTTTT.

CDR3 in amino acids: CASSLTVSSYEQYF. DNA of the CDR3: TGCGCCAGCAGTCTAACGGTAAGCTCCTACGAGCAGTACTTC. The rearrangement uses TRBV5-1 and TRBJ2-7; D is ambiguous. Trimming shortened V by 5 bases and J by 0 bases, and 12 bases separated the two germline ends. CDR1 is SGHRS and CDR2 is YFSETQ in the germline V gene. The CDR3 spans 14 residues.

This chain uses TRBV7-9 with TRBJ1-2; D is unclear. Trimming pared 6 bases from V and 2 bases from J, leaving 13 bases between. CDR3 length: 14 residues. Looked up from germline, CDR1 is SEHNR and CDR2 is FQNEAQ (reference sequence). DNA for the CDR3: TGTGCCAGCAGATACACTTCTTTAAACTATGGCTACACCTTC. Its translation is CASRYTSLNYGYTF.

The V call is TRBV6-6, the J call TRBJ1-6, with D possibly being TRBD1 (5 bases). The CDR3 consists of 14 residues. In germline, CDR1 is MNHNY, CDR2 SVGAGI (reference sequence). Deletions cut 5 bases from V and 9 bases from J, with 14 bases between. The CDR3 loop is CASSPQGEASPLHF. For the CDR3, the DNA is TGTGCCAGCAGTCCCCAGGGAGAAGCTTCACCCCTCCACTTT.

This sequence joins TRBV6-1 and TRBJ1-2, with D hard to call. The CDR3 contains 11 residues. Germline V gene data show CDR1 as MNHNS and CDR2 as SASEGT. V dropped 2 bases and J dropped 12 bases, with 10 bases sitting between them. This CDR3 is CASSEYGAHTF. The CDR3 DNA reads as TGTGCCAGCAGTGAATATGGCGCTCACACCTTC.

The chain is built from TRBV5-4 and TRBJ2-1; 10 bases match TRBD1. This CDR3 spans 15 amino acids. J gave up 6 bases and V 4 bases, and 7 bases lay outside the gene matches. Germline CDR1 reads SGHNT; CDR2 reads YYREEE (reference sequence). The CDR3 sequence is CASSLRDRGGNEQFF. CDR3 nucleotides: TGTGCCAGCAGCCTAAGGGACAGGGGAGGCAATGAGCAGTTCTTC.

This chain's CDR3 is CASSSTGDLYEQYF. Here the CDR3 DNA reads TGCGCCAGCAGCTCTACAGGGGACCTCTACGAGCAGTACTTC. The rearrangement uses TRBV5-1 and TRBJ2-7, with 7 bases that match TRBD1. Germline assignment: CDR1 SGHRS and CDR2 YFSETQ. With 3 bases clipped from V and 3 bases from J, the junction kept 6 bases outside the gene matches. This CDR3 is 14 amino acids long.

This sequence joins TRBV28 and TRBJ2-2; maybe TRBD2 (6 bases). The V gene's germline CDR1 is MDHEN and CDR2 SYDVKM. The CDR3 covers 15 residues. V shed 5 bases and J shed 2 bases, with 12 bases lying between them. CDR3 in amino acids: CASSPLRGNTGELFF. The CDR3 DNA reads as TGTGCCAGCAGTCCCCTGCGGGGTAACACCGGGGAGCTGTTTTTT.

This chain joins TRBV21-1 and TRBJ2-3. TRBV21-1 is given as a pseudogene. The CDR3 consists of 15 residues. The CDR3 sequence: CASSKGGTHTDTQYF. DNA of the CDR3: TGTGCCAGCAGCAAAGGGGGGACGCACACAGATACGCAGTATTTT.

This clone has only a few counts. The chain couples TRBV5-1 to TRBJ2-1; 7 nucleotides match TRBD2. This CDR3 is built from 15 residues. The germline CDR1 and CDR2 sequences are SGHRS and YFSETQ. J gave up 3 bases and V 0 bases, and 3 bases lay outside the gene matches. CDR3 coding DNA: TGCGCCAGCAGCTTGGAGTCTAGCGGCTACAATGAGCAGTTCTTC. Translated, it gives CASSLESSGYNEQFF.

The chain couples TRBV2 to TRBJ2-5, with TRBD1 matching 8 bases. Trimming took 4 bases from V and 2 from J; bases not matched to a gene: 9. The germline gives CDR1 SNHLY, CDR2 FYNNEI. The CDR3 extends over 16 amino acids. CDR3 DNA: TGTGCCAGCAGTGGGAGACAGGGGCCACAGCAAGAGACCCAGTACTTC. Translation gives CASSGRQGPQQETQYF.

V gene TRBV18 combines with J gene TRBJ1-1, with 8 bases fitting TRBD1. The CDR3 spans 17 residues. Per germline, CDR1 KGHSH and CDR2 LQKENI. The V and J ends lost 1 base and 3 bases, in that order; junction bases with no gene match: 10. The chain's CDR3 is CASSPLAGGNWDTEAFF. CDR3 bases: TGTGCCAGCTCACCACTTGCAGGGGGCAATTGGGACACTGAAGCTTTCTTT.

The chain recombines TRBV28 with TRBJ2-6; TRBD2 might be the D (6 bases). Trimming took 5 bases from V and 2 from J, leaving 10 bases between them. The CDR3 is 15 amino acids. Germline CDR1 reads MDHEN; CDR2 reads SYDVKM. In nucleotides, the CDR3 is TGTGCCAGCAGTACGCGGGGTGCTGGGGCCAACGTCCTGACTTTC. The encoded protein is CASSTRGAGANVLTF.

The rearrangement joins TRBV11-1 to TRBJ2-6; D is unresolved. Trimming removed 1 base from V and 0 bases from J, with 4 bases in between. Per the germline V gene, CDR1 is SGHAT and CDR2 is FQDESV (reference sequence). This CDR3 is 15 amino acids long. CDR3: CASSLGASGANVLTF. The CDR3 region has the DNA TGTGCCAGCAGCTTAGGTGCCTCTGGGGCCAACGTCCTGACTTTC.

The chain carries TRBV7-8 and TRBJ2-5; tentatively, D is TRBD1 or TRBD2 (5 bases each). The CDR3 is 14 residues long. V lost 7 bases and J 3 bases, leaving 15 bases between the germline ends. CDR1 is SGHVS and CDR2 is FQNEAQ in the germline V gene. CDR3 DNA sequence: TGTGCCAGCAACGGGGCAACAATTGAAGAGACCCAGTACTTC. Translating it yields CASNGATIEETQYF.

J is TRBJ2-3 and V is TRBV4-2; D not resolved. The CDR3 consists of 13 residues. Germline V gives CDR1 LGHNA, CDR2 YNFKEQ. Trimming removed 2 bases at V and 4 bases at J, with 7 bases between. The CDR3 region has the DNA TGTGCCAGCAGCCAATCCTTCCCAGATACGCAGTATTTT. Its translation is CASSQSFPDTQYF.

The chain has TRBV11-2 and TRBJ2-5; 12 bases are shared with TRBD1. Germline trimming cut 0 bases from V and 5 bases from J; bases unmatched to any gene: 7. CDR1 is SGHAT and CDR2 is FQNNGV in the germline V gene. The CDR3 has 17 amino acids. CDR3 sequence: CASSLDRDRGRRETQYF. CDR3 bases: TGTGCCAGCAGCTTAGACCGGGACAGGGGGCGGCGGGAGACCCAGTACTTC.

In its sample, this clone was seen once. The rearrangement links TRBV28 to TRBJ2-5; D is unclear. V was shortened by 3 bases and J by 1 base, with 9 bases between the two germline ends. The CDR3 spans 14 residues. The germline gives CDR1 MDHEN, CDR2 SYDVKM. The CDR3 sequence: CASSLDIIQETQYF. In DNA form, the CDR3 reads TGTGCCAGCAGTTTGGATATAATCCAAGAGACCCAGTACTTC. Complete variable domain (other parts from reference TRBV28 and TRBJ2-5): DVKVTQSSRYLVKRTGEKVFLECVQDMDHENMFWYRQDPGLGLRLIYFSYDVKMKEKGDIPEGYSVSREKKERFSLILESASTNQTSMYLCASSLDIIQETQYFGPGTRLLVL.

The V gene is TRBV2, the J gene TRBJ2-5, with D possibly being TRBD1 (6 bases). The V end lost 4 bases, the J end lost 5 bases, and 14 bases lay between the germline ends. Germline CDR1 reads SNHLY; CDR2 reads FYNNEI. The length of the CDR3 is 14 residues. The CDR3 nucleotides read TGTGCCAGCAGTGTTAGGGGCCAGGGGGAGACCCAGTACTTC. It codes for CASSVRGQGETQYF.